These 3 T cell receptor beta chains came from one sample sequenced in a study of blood T cell repertoires in COVID-19. The method was immunoSEQ multiplex PCR; TCRdb's version includes in-frame clones alone and lacks a portion of them. The table shows over 45,000 clones, with 90% occurring only once. Material: peripheral blood. The receptors stem from a man between 65 and 85 years old with acute or convalescent COVID-19.

The V and J genes are TRBV15 and TRBJ1-3; perhaps TRBD1 as D (6 bases). CDR1 and CDR2 from the germline V gene are LNHNV and YYDKDF (reference sequence). CDR3 size: 13 residues. V lost 5 bases and J lost 8, with 13 bases in between. DNA of the CDR3: TGTGCCACCAGCGGGACATCCGGAGACACCATATATTTT. The encoded protein is CATSGTSGDTIYF. Complete variable domain (other parts from reference TRBV15 and TRBJ1-3): DAMVIQNPRYQVTQFGKPVTLSCSQTLNHNVMYWYQQKSSQAPKLLFHYYDKDFNNEADTPDNFQSRRPNTSFCFLDIRSPGLGDTAMYLCATSGTSGDTIYFGEGSWLTVV.

The chain links TRBV27 to TRBJ1-2; D unresolved. This CDR3 has 13 amino acids. Germline CDR1 is MNHEY and CDR2 is SMNVEV (reference sequence). Trimming pared 9 bases from V and 4 bases from J, leaving 15 bases between. This chain's CDR3 is CASSPSVFYGYTF. The CDR3 region has the DNA TGTGCCAGTAGCCCGTCAGTCTTCTATGGCTACACCTTC.

The J gene is TRBJ2-1, the V gene TRBV29-1; 10 bases map to TRBD2. CDR3 length: 15 residues. J was trimmed by 9 bases and V by 3 bases; bases with no gene match: 11. CDR1 is SQVTM and CDR2 is ANQGSEA in the germline V gene. As DNA, the CDR3 is TGCAGCGTTGAGAGGAAAGCGGGGGGGCAGGGTGAGCAGTTCTTC. Its protein is CSVERKAGGQGEQFF.